These T cell receptor beta chains were read from a single sample in a study of blood T cell repertoires in COVID-19. This table comes from immunoSEQ multiplex PCR, and its TCRdb copy is limited to in-frame clones, with some not included. The sample has around 310,000 clones, about nine tenths seen once. Sequenced: peripheral blood. Receptor source: a woman aged 30 to 39 with COVID-19, enrolled during active disease. Each CDR3 is given with its conserved first and last residue. A D gene is named only where the DNA matches it firmly. Size values are once, few and many counts, or a class for expanded clones, and some rows have none.

d_gene	v_gene	abundance	j_gene	CDR3nt	CDR3aa
.	TRBV6-5	.	TRBJ2-5	TGTGCCAGCAGTTACAGGATCGGGAAAGAGACCCAGTACTTC	CASSYRIGKETQYF
.	TRBV10-2	.	TRBJ2-2	TGCGCCAGCAGTGAGTGGCTTTCCGGGGAGCTGTTTTTT	CASSEWLSGELFF
.	TRBV14	few	TRBJ2-7	TGTGCCAGCAGCCTCGACAGCTACGAGCAGTACTTC	CASSLDSYEQYF
.	TRBV27	.	TRBJ2-3	TGTGCCAGCAGTACCGCGGACAGTACAGATACGCAGTATTTT	CASSTADSTDTQYF
.	TRBV6-4	.	TRBJ1-2	TGTGCCAGCAATCGGGGGGGATCTAACTATGGCTACACCTTC	CASNRGGSNYGYTF
TRBD1	TRBV3-1/TRBV3-2	.	TRBJ1-1	TGTGCCAGCAGCCAGGACAGGGGTGGCACTGAAGCTTTCTTT	CASSQDRGGTEAFF
TRBD2	TRBV11-2	.	TRBJ2-5	TGTGCCAGCAGCCTGACCGGGACTAGCAAAGAGACCCAGTACTTC	CASSLTGTSKETQYF
.	TRBV6-5	.	TRBJ1-6	TGTGCCAGCAGTTACTCGAGAAATTCACCCCTCCACTTT	CASSYSRNSPLHF
.	TRBV27	.	TRBJ2-1	TGTGCCAGCAGTTTATCGGCGAGTGGGGGGTGGGACAATGAGCAGTTCTTC	CASSLSASGGWDNEQFF
TRBD1	TRBV29-1	.	TRBJ2-4	TGCAGCGTTGCCGGGACAGGGAGAAACATTCAGTACTTC	CSVAGTGRNIQYF
.	TRBV16	.	TRBJ1-2	TGTGCCAGCAGCCAATCCAGCAGGACTACTGGCTACACCTTC	CASSQSSRTTGYTF
.	TRBV2	.	TRBJ1-5	TGTGCCAGCAGTGGCAGTCCTCCTAGCAATCAGCCCCAGCATTTT	CASSGSPPSNQPQHF
TRBD2	TRBV2	.	TRBJ2-1	TGTGCCAGTGGACTAGCGCTCTCTGTCGGGAATGAGCAGTTCTTC	CASGLALSVGNEQFF
TRBD1	TRBV6-1	.	TRBJ1-6	TGTGCCAGCAGTGAAGTGGGGGGTCACAGGGGGACCTCCTATAATTCACCCCTCCACTTT	CASSEVGGHRGTSYNSPLHF
.	TRBV28	.	TRBJ1-3	TGTGCCAGCAGTTTCTCACAGGGATCAAACACCATATATTTT	CASSFSQGSNTIYF
TRBD1	TRBV25-1	.	TRBJ2-7	TGTGCCAGCAGTGTGCAGGGGGCATACGAGCAGTACTTC	CASSVQGAYEQYF
.	TRBV6-2/TRBV6-3	.	TRBJ2-7	TGTGCCAGCAGTTATTGGCAGGGGAGCTCCTACGAGCAGTACTTC	CASSYWQGSSYEQYF
TRBD2	TRBV6-2/TRBV6-3	.	TRBJ2-3	TGTGCCAGCAGTTCTCAGCGGGGGGGGACAGATACGCAGTATTTT	CASSSQRGGTDTQYF
.	TRBV6-5	.	TRBJ1-5	TGTGCCAGCAGTTACGGGGCGAATCAGCCCCAGCATTTT	CASSYGANQPQHF
.	TRBV28	.	TRBJ1-5	TGTGCCAGCAGTTCCCCGGGCAGGGTTGGCCAGCCCCAGCATTTT	CASSSPGRVGQPQHF
.	TRBV10-3	.	TRBJ1-1	TGTGCCATCAGTGTTAGGGCAGGGGATACTGAAGCTTTCTTT	CAISVRAGDTEAFF
.	TRBV30	.	TRBJ2-7	TGTGCCTGGATTCGGGGATCCTACGAGCAGTACTTC	CAWIRGSYEQYF
.	TRBV28	.	TRBJ1-1	TGTGCCAGTGATACCGGGACACTCATGAACACTGAAGCTTTCTTT	CASDTGTLMNTEAFF
TRBD2	TRBV4-3	.	TRBJ2-1	TGCGCCAGCAGCCAAGATTCTAGCGGGAGAAGGGACTACAATGAGCAGTTCTTC	CASSQDSSGRRDYNEQFF
.	TRBV5-1	.	TRBJ2-7	TGCGCCAGCAGTTCGAACTTCTACGAGCAGTACTTC	CASSSNFYEQYF
.	TRBV10-3	.	TRBJ2-7	TGTGCCATCAGTGAACCAGGGATCCTCTACGAGCAGTACTTC	CAISEPGILYEQYF
.	TRBV7-8	.	TRBJ2-3	TGTGCCAGCAGCCCCGTTCCAGATACGCAGTATTTT	CASSPVPDTQYF
.	TRBV6-6	.	TRBJ1-6	TGTGCCAGCAGCTCACAGGGTGCCCCTGATCCACCCCTCCACTTT	CASSSQGAPDPPLHF
.	TRBV28	.	TRBJ1-3	TGTGCCAGCAAGCTCTTTGACGGCGGCTCTGGAAACACCATATATTTT	CASKLFDGGSGNTIYF
.	TRBV2	.	TRBJ2-7	TGTGCCAGCAGTGGTGGTCGGAGGACTGGGGAGCAGTACTTC	CASSGGRRTGEQYF
.	TRBV3-1/TRBV3-2	.	TRBJ2-1	TGTGCCAGCAGCCAAGATTCGGATGAGCAGTTCTTC	CASSQDSDEQFF
TRBD2	TRBV7-8	.	TRBJ2-3	TGTGCCAGCAGCGGGTTAGCGGGAGGGCGTTTGACGCAGTATTTT	CASSGLAGGRLTQYF
TRBD2	TRBV30	.	TRBJ2-5	TGTGCCGGCGGACTAGCGGGAGGAGTTGGCGAAGAGACCCAGTACTTC	CAGGLAGGVGEETQYF
TRBD2	TRBV11-1	once	TRBJ2-7	TGTGCCAGCAGCTCTAGCGGGCCCTACGAGCAGTACTTC	CASSSSGPYEQYF
TRBD2	TRBV18	once	TRBJ2-3	TGTGCCAGCTCACCCGGACGGACTAGTACGCAGTATTTT	CASSPGRTSTQYF
.	TRBV18	.	TRBJ1-1	TGTGCCAGCTCACCCAGCGGGGCAGGGAACACTGAAGCTTTCTTT	CASSPSGAGNTEAFF
.	TRBV18	.	TRBJ1-5	TGTGCCAGCTCACCCCAGGCCGGTGGGTATCAGCCCCAGCATTTT	CASSPQAGGYQPQHF
TRBD2	TRBV3-1/TRBV3-2	.	TRBJ2-1	TGTGCCAGCAGCCTCCAGCGGGGGACCTACAATGAGCAGTTCTTC	CASSLQRGTYNEQFF
TRBD2	TRBV27	.	TRBJ2-3	TGTGCCAGCACGCCGGGGGGTTACACAGATACGCAGTATTTT	CASTPGGYTDTQYF
.	TRBV6-1	once	TRBJ1-2	TGTGCCAGCAGTGAAGCGACAGCTCTCTATGGCTACACCTTC	CASSEATALYGYTF
.	TRBV18	.	TRBJ1-1	TGTGCCAGCTCACCTACAGATATCACTGAAGCTTTCTTT	CASSPTDITEAFF
.	TRBV7-9	.	TRBJ2-7	TGTGCCAGCAGCTTAAGTAGCACCGTGGACTACGAGCAGTACTTC	CASSLSSTVDYEQYF
TRBD1	TRBV7-9	.	TRBJ2-3	TGTGCCAGCAGCTTACCCGTAGGCAGGGGGCCAGATACGCAGTATTTT	CASSLPVGRGPDTQYF
TRBD2	TRBV5-4	.	TRBJ2-1	TGTGCCAGCAGCTTCCCCGCTAGCGGTGAGCAGTTCTTC	CASSFPASGEQFF
.	TRBV29-1	.	TRBJ2-5	TGCAGCGTTGATCGTTCGGAGACCCAGTACTTC	CSVDRSETQYF
.	TRBV19	.	TRBJ1-6	TGTGCCAGTAGGGGGCCTACTGACAATTCACCCCTCCACTTT	CASRGPTDNSPLHF
TRBD2	TRBV5-1	.	TRBJ2-3	TGCGCCAGCAGCTTGGTTGCGGGAGGGCCGGAGACAGATACGCAGTATTTT	CASSLVAGGPETDTQYF
.	TRBV28	.	TRBJ2-5	TGTGCCAGCAGTTTGCTCTTCCTATATCAAGAGACCCAGTACTTC	CASSLLFLYQETQYF
.	TRBV10-3	.	TRBJ2-2	TGTGCCATCGGGCAGAACACCGGGGAGCTGTTTTTT	CAIGQNTGELFF
.	TRBV4-3	.	TRBJ2-7	TGCGCCAGCAGCCAAAGCGAAAGGCGGGAGCAGTACTTC	CASSQSERREQYF
TRBD1	TRBV24-1	.	TRBJ2-7	TGTGCCACCAGTGACCCGGACAGGGGGCGGGAGCAGTACTTC	CATSDPDRGREQYF
.	TRBV9	.	TRBJ1-2	TGTGCCAGCAGCGTCTCCGGGTCCATCGATGGCTACACCTTC	CASSVSGSIDGYTF
TRBD2	TRBV19	.	TRBJ2-3	TGTGCCAGTAGTATGACAGCGGGAAGGAGGACAGATACGCAGTATTTT	CASSMTAGRRTDTQYF
.	TRBV7-9	.	TRBJ1-2	TGTGCCAGCAGCTTAGAGGGGGGGTACTATGGCTACACCTTC	CASSLEGGYYGYTF